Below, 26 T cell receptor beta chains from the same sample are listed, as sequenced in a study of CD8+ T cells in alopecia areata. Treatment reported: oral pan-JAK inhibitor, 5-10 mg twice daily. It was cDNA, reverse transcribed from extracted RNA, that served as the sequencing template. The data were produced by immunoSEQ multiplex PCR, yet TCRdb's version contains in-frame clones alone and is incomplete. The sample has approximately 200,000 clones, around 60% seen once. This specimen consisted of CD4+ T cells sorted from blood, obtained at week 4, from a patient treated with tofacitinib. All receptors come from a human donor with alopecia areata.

The CDR3 bases are TGCAGCGTGGCTACTAGCGGCTTCCAAGAGACCCAGTACTTC. Protein sequence: CSVATSGFQETQYF. This chain uses TRBV29-1 with TRBJ2-5; 8 bases agree with TRBD2. The germline V gene encodes CDR1 SQVTM and CDR2 ANQGSEA. V dropped 6 bases and J dropped 1; count of bases not matched to a gene: 7. The CDR3 has 14 residues.

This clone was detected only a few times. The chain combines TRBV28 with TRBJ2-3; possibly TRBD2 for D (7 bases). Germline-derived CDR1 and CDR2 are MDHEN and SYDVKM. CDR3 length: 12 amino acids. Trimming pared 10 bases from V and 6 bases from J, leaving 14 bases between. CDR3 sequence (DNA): TGTGCCATCGACGGGGGGCCGGATACGCAGTATTTT. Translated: CAIDGGPDTQYF.

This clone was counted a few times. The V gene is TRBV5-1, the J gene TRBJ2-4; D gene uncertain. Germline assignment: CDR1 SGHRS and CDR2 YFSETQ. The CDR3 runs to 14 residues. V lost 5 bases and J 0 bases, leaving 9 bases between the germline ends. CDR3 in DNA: TGCGCCAGCAGGCTGGCACAAGCCAAAAACATTCAGTACTTC. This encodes CASRLAQAKNIQYF.

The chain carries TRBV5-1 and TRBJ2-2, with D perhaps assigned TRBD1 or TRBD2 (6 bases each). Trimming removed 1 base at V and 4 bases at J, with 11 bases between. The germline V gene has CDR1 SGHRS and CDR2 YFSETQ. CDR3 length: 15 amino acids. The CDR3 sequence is CASSLQGGTTGELFF. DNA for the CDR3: TGCGCCAGCAGCTTGCAAGGGGGGACCACCGGGGAGCTGTTTTTT.

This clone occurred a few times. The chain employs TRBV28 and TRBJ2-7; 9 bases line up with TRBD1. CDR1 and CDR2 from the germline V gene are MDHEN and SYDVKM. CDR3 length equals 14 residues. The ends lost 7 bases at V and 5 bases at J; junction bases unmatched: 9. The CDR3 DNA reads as TGTGCCAGCATTCTGGGGGGACAGGGAAACGAGCAGTACTTC. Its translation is CASILGGQGNEQYF.

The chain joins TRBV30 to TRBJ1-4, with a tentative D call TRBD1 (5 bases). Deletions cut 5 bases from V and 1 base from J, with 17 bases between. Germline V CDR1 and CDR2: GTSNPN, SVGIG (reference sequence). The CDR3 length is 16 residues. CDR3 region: CAWQTGTLGTNEKLFF. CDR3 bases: TGTGCCTGGCAAACTGGGACCTTGGGAACTAATGAAAAACTGTTTTTT.

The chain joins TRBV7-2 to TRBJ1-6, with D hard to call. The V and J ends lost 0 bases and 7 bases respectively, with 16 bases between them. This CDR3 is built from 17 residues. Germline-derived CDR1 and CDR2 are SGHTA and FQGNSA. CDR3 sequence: CASSLAAPALLNSPLHF. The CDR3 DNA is TGTGCCAGCAGCTTAGCAGCTCCGGCACTTTTAAATTCACCCCTCCACTTT.

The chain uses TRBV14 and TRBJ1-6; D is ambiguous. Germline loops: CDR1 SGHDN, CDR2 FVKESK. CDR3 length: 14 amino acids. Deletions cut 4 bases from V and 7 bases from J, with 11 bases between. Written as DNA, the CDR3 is TGTGCCAGCAGCCTCCGGACGGGAAATTCACCCCTCCACTTT. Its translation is CASSLRTGNSPLHF.

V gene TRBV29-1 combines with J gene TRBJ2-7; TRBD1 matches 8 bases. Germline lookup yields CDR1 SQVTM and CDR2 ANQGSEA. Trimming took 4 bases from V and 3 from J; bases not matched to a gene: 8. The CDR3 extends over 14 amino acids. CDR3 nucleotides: TGCAGCGTTGCCCCCCGGACAGGGTACTACGAGCAGTACTTC. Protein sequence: CSVAPRTGYYEQYF.

For the CDR3, the DNA is TGCAGCGTTGAAACAGGGGGCAAGGGGACTGAAGCTTTCTTT. Translating gives CSVETGGKGTEAFF. The chain combines TRBV29-1 with TRBJ1-1, with TRBD1 matching over 9 bases. This CDR3 region has 14 residues. Germline lookup yields CDR1 SQVTM and CDR2 ANQGSEA. The ends lost 2 bases at V and 5 bases at J; junction bases unmatched: 6.

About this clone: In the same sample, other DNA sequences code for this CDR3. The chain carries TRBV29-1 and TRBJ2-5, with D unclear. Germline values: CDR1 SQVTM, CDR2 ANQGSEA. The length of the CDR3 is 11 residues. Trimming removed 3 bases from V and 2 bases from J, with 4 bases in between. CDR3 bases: TGCAGCGTTGAGGGACAAGAGACCCAGTACTTC. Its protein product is CSVEGQETQYF.

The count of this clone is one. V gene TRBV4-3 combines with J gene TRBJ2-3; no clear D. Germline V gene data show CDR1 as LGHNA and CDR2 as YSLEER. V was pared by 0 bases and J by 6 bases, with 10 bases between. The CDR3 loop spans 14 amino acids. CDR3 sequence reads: CASSQDAISDTQYF. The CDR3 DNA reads TGCGCCAGCAGCCAAGATGCTATCAGCGATACGCAGTATTTT.

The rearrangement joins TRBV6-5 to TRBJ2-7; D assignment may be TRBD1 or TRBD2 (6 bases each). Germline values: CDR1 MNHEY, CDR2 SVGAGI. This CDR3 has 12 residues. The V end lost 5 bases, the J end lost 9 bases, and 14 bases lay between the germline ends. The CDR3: CASSDRGEVQYF. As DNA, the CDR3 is TGTGCCAGCAGTGATAGGGGGGAAGTGCAGTACTTC.

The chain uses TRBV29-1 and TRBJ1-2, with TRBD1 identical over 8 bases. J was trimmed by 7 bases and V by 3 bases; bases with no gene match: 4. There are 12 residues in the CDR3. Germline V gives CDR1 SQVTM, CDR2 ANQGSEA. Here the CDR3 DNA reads TGCAGCGTTGAGGGACAGGCTTTTGGCTACACCTTC. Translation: CSVEGQAFGYTF.

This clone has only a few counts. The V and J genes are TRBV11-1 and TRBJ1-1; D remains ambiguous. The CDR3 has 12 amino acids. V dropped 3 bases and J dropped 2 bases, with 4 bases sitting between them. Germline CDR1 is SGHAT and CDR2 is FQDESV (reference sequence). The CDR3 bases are TGTGCCAGCAGCTTTATCAACACTGAAGCTTTCTTT. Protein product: CASSFINTEAFF.

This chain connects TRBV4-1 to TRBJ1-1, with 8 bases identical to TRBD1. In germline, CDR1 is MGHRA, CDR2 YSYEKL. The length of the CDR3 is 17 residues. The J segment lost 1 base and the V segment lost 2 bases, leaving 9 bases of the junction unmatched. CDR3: CASSQPRQGRANTEAFF. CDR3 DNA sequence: TGCGCCAGCAGCCAACCTCGACAGGGGCGTGCGAACACTGAAGCTTTCTTT.

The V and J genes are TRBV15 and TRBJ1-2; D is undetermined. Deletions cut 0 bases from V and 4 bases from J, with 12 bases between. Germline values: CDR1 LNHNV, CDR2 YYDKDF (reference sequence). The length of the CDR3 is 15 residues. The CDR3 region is CATSREVGQTYGYTF. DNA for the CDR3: TGTGCCACCAGCAGAGAGGTAGGGCAGACCTATGGCTACACCTTC.

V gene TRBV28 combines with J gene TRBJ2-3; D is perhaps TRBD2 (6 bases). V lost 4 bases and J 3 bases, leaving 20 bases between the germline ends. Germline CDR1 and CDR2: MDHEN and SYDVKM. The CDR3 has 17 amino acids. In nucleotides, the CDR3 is TGTGCCAGCAGTTCCGTAGGCGGAGGGAAGGGGACAGATACGCAGTATTTT. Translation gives CASSSVGGGKGTDTQYF.

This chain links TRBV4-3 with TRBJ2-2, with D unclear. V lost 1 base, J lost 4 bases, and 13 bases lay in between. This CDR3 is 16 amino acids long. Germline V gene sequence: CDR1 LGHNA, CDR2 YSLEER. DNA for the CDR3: TGCGCCAGCAGCCAAGTCGTCAACCCTCTCACCGGGGAGCTGTTTTTT. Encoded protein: CASSQVVNPLTGELFF.

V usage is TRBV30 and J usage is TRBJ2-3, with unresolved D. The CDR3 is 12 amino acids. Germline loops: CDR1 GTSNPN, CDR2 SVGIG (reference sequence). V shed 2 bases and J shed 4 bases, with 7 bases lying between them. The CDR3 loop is CAWSPNADTQYF. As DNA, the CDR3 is TGTGCCTGGAGTCCCAATGCAGATACGCAGTATTTT.

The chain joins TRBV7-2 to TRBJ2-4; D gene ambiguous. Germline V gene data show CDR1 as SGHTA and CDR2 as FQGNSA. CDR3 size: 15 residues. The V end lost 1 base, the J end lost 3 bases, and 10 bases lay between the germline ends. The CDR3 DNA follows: TGTGCCAGCAGCTTAGGGGCCTTTGGCAAAAACATTCAGTACTTC. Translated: CASSLGAFGKNIQYF.

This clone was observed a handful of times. The DNA of the CDR3 is TGTGCCAGCAGCTTAGGGGGACTAGCGGGGAACGAGCAGTACTTC. Translation: CASSLGGLAGNEQYF. V and J are TRBV7-2 and TRBJ2-7; 13 nucleotides align to TRBD2. This CDR3 has 15 residues. The trim removed 1 base at V and 5 bases at J, leaving 2 bases unmatched. CDR1 is SGHTA and CDR2 is FQGNSA in the germline V gene.

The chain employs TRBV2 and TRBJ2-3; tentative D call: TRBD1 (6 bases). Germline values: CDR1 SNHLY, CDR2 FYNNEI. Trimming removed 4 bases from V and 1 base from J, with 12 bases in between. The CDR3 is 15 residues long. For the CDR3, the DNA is TGTGCCAGCAGTGTCGACAGGTTGGGCACAGATACGCAGTATTTT. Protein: CASSVDRLGTDTQYF.

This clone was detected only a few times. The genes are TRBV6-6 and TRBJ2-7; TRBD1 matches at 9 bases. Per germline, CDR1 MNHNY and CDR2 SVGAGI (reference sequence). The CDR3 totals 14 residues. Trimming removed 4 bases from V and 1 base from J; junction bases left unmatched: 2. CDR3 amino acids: CASSSGTGSYEQYF. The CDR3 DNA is TGTGCCAGCAGTTCCGGGACAGGGTCCTACGAGCAGTACTTC.

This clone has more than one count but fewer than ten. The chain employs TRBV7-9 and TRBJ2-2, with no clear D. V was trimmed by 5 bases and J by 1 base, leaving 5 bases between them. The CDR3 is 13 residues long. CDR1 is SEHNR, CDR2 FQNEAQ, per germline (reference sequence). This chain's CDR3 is CASSPRNTGELFF. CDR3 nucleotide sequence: TGTGCCAGCAGCCCTAGGAACACCGGGGAGCTGTTTTTT.

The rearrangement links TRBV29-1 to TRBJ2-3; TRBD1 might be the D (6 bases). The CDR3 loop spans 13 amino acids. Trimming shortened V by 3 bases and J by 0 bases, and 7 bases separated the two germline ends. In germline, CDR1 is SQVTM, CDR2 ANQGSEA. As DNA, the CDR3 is TGCAGCGTTGAGACAGGAAGCACAGATACGCAGTATTTT. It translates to CSVETGSTDTQYF.